The next 3 T cell receptor beta chains were all read from a single sample in a study of shared clonotypes between healthy human individuals (dated by TCRdb to between 2020 and 2021). CD8 naive samples consisted of CD45RO-negative cells that were positively selected for CCR7, yielding a CD45RA+CCR7+ population without TemRA cells. The library was obtained by the immunoSEQ multiplex PCR assay. TCRdb provides this immuneACCESS table in a form limited to in-frame rearrangements. Some clones are lacking; in checked studies, under half of them reflect an unresolved V gene, and why the rest are absent is not known. The sample table contains roughly 890,000 clones; only one count was recorded for approximately 92% of them. Of the sample, 24% falls within the top ten clones. The sequencing input was naive CD8+ T cells sorted from blood. The sample's cell subset or site, from its label and the paper: CD45RA+CCR7+. The receptors were sampled from a man aged 25-45 years in good health.

The rearrangement links TRBV4-1 to TRBJ2-5; TRBD2 agrees at 7 bases. This CDR3 contains 15 residues. The V segment lost 3 bases and the J segment 1 base; nucleotides outside the gene matches: 5. The germline V gene has CDR1 MGHRA and CDR2 YSYEKL. In DNA form, the CDR3 reads TGCGCCAGCAGCCACCGGGGCGGGGGCCAAGAGACCCAGTACTTC. Protein sequence: CASSHRGGGQETQYF.

This sequence joins TRBV14 and TRBJ2-1, with 8 bases matching TRBD1. CDR3 size: 15 residues. Trimming removed 1 base from V and 8 bases from J; junction bases left unmatched: 7. CDR1 is SGHDN and CDR2 is FVKESK in the germline V gene. The CDR3 DNA follows: TGTGCCAGCAGCCAAGCGGACAGGGTTGATGATGAGCAGTTCTTC. It encodes CASSQADRVDDEQFF.

The chain combines TRBV7-2 with TRBJ1-1, with D perhaps TRBD1 (5 bases). Trimming took 1 base from V and 4 from J, leaving 10 bases between them. The CDR3 extends over 14 amino acids. Looked up from germline, CDR1 is SGHTA and CDR2 is FQGNSA. CDR3 sequence: CASSLGAGITEAFF. In DNA form, the CDR3 reads TGTGCCAGCAGCTTAGGGGCAGGGATCACTGAAGCTTTCTTT.